The clone carrying this T cell receptor beta chain was observed a handful of times. Its antigen is unknown. TCRdb's table, derived via immunoSEQ multiplex PCR, lists solely in-frame clones and lacks some. The table records around 12,000 clones, approximately 73% of them present only once. The sample originates from a study of vaccination effects on CD4 cells after COVID-19. Pools of viral peptides were used by the ViraFEST assay to expand antigen-specific CD4+ T cells ahead of sequencing. The authors isolated CD4+ T cells after ten to eleven days of culture. The person's infection with SARS-CoV-2, confirmed by PCR, took place between March and December 2020. Each participant was administered two doses of either the BNT162b2 or the mRNA-1273 vaccine. V shed 2 bases and J shed 0 bases, with 10 bases lying between them. Germline V gene lookup returns CDR1 MGHRA and CDR2 YSYEKL. CDR3 length: 15 amino acids.

The source was CD4+ T cells from PBMCs cultured with HCoV-NL63 spike peptides, collected after COVID-19 vaccination. This clonotype was obtained from a human donor who had a prior SARS-CoV-2 infection. The J gene is TRBJ1-2, the V gene TRBV4-1; perhaps TRBD1 as D (5 bases). CDR3 region: CASSQPTGANYGYTF. The DNA of the CDR3 is TGCGCCAGCAGCCAACCGACGGGGGCTAACTATGGCTACACCTTC.